The clone carrying this T cell receptor (beta chain) was seen more than once but under ten times. Its target is unknown. This record belongs to a study of beta chain features in type 1 diabetes. Study-wide results and limits: cDNA-based sequencing might over-represent cells highly expressing TCR.

The CDR3 sequence is 13 residues long. J lost 3 bases, V lost 5 bases, and 2 bases had no gene match. CDR1 is SGHTA and CDR2 is FQGNSA in the germline V gene. What was sequenced were expressed TCRB transcripts, since all of the isolated RNA had been reverse transcribed. Method: immunoSEQ multiplex PCR; TCRdb's copy keeps in-frame clones and lacks some. The sample lists 680,000 or so clones, 15% to 17% occurring once. Sequencing was carried out using naive CD4+ T cells from blood. The sequence derives from a man younger than 35 in good health. V usage is TRBV7-2 and J usage is TRBJ2-7, with 9 bases fitting TRBD1. The CDR3 DNA sequence: TGTGCCAGCAGCCGGGACAGGGACTACGAGCAGTACTTC. Translation gives CASSRDRDYEQYF.